This T cell receptor beta chain comes out of a study of OX40 agonist ivuxolimab in advanced cancers. The wider study: There were three patients with partial responses, one having hepatocellular carcinoma and two cutaneous melanoma. Whole-study results and caveats: CD4+ and CD8+ blood T cells expanded clonally by week 6 at 0.1 to 3.0 mg/kg.

The germline V and J ends were trimmed by 3 bases and 6 bases, with 12 bases remaining between them. Germline CDR1 and CDR2: MNHEY and SMNVEV (reference sequence). This CDR3 has 14 residues. Turning to this clone: Its antigen is not known.

Sequencing used immunoSEQ multiplex PCR; TCRdb keeps in-frame clones, though not all of them. The sample includes under 95,000 clones, over 90% seen only once; the top ten take 6.2%. This receptor was obtained from an adult with an advanced solid tumor such as melanoma, head and neck, liver or kidney cancer. Sequencing used CD4+ or CD8+ T cells sorted from blood, obtained in a trial of the OX40 agonist ivuxolimab. The chain is built from TRBV27 and TRBJ1-5, with D possibly matching TRBD1 (5 bases). CDR3 bases: TGTGCCAGCAGTTTCGGCGGGGGAAGTCAGCCCCAGCATTTT. It encodes CASSFGGGSQPQHF.